The next 27 T cell receptor beta chains were all read from a single sample in a study of T cell changes during pregnancy in multiple sclerosis. TCRdb's copy holds only in-frame clones and misses some; the assay was immunoSEQ multiplex PCR. This sample yields under 70,000 clones, of which 90% to 95% are seen a single time; 2% to 2.5% belongs to the top ten. The specimen comprised peripheral blood, sampled in the third trimester of pregnancy. These receptors were taken from a female donor in good health, enrolled as a control in a pregnancy study.

The chain couples TRBV5-1 to TRBJ2-5; the match to TRBD2 covers 7 bases. The junction had 15 bases not matched to a gene; V was cut back by 7 bases and J by 3 bases. Germline lookup yields CDR1 SGHRS and CDR2 YFSETQ. This CDR3 comprises 16 residues. The CDR3 loop reads CASASGRRLAEETQYF. CDR3 DNA sequence: TGCGCCAGCGCCTCCGGGCGGAGGCTAGCGGAAGAGACCCAGTACTTC.

The chain carries TRBV7-9 and TRBJ2-7, with 7 nucleotides matching TRBD1. This CDR3 has 13 residues. Germline CDR1 is SEHNR and CDR2 is FQNEAQ (reference sequence). J gave up 6 bases and V 4 bases, and 6 bases lay outside the gene matches. The CDR3 reads CASSSLTGREQYF. CDR3 in DNA: TGTGCCAGCAGCTCTTTGACAGGGCGCGAGCAGTACTTC.

V usage is TRBV4-1 and J usage is TRBJ1-4; tentative D call: TRBD1 (6 bases). CDR3 size: 13 residues. Trimming took 4 bases from V and 8 from J, leaving 11 bases between them. CDR1 MGHRA and CDR2 YSYEKL come from the germline V gene. For the CDR3, the DNA is TGCGCCAGCAGCCTAAACAGGGAAGAAAAACTGTTTTTT. It translates to CASSLNREEKLFF.

V and J are TRBV6-4 and TRBJ2-3; 7 bases fit TRBD2. This CDR3 has 15 residues. Trimming at V came to 3 bases and at J to 3 bases, leaving 6 bases not matched to a gene. Germline assignment: CDR1 MRHNA and CDR2 SNTAGT. The chain's CDR3 is CASSDGGDPTDTQYF. CDR3 nucleotide sequence: TGTGCCAGCAGTGATGGGGGGGATCCGACAGATACGCAGTATTTT.

The CDR3 DNA reads as TGTGCCAGCAGCCCTTCCACGGACAGGCGCTTTGAGCAGTACTTC. Translating it yields CASSPSTDRRFEQYF. The rearrangement uses TRBV7-9 and TRBJ2-7, with 7 bases fitting TRBD1. J lost 7 bases, V lost 5 bases, and 14 bases had no gene match. The CDR3 is 15 amino acids. From germline, CDR1 is SEHNR and CDR2 FQNEAQ (reference sequence).

The genes are TRBV14 and TRBJ1-1, with D perhaps matching TRBD1 (5 bases). Germline V gives CDR1 SGHDN, CDR2 FVKESK. CDR3 length: 14 amino acids. With 4 bases removed from V and 5 bases from J, the gap between germline ends came to 14 bases. DNA for the CDR3: TGTGCCAGCAGCCTTTACGTCGGGGGAACTGAAGCTTTCTTT. It encodes CASSLYVGGTEAFF. The variable domain in full, completed from reference TRBV14 and TRBJ1-1, reads EAGVTQFPSHSVIEKGQTVTLRCDPISGHDNLYWYRRVMGKEIKFLLHFVKESKQDESGMPNNRFLAERTGGTYSTLKVQPAELEDSGVYFCASSLYVGGTEAFFGQGTRLTVV.

This clone was seen more than once but under ten times. The chain is built from TRBV30 and TRBJ1-1; D is unresolved. Trimming pared 5 bases from V and 4 bases from J, leaving 8 bases between. The germline CDR1 and CDR2 sequences are GTSNPN and SVGIG (reference sequence). This CDR3 has 11 amino acids. CDR3 protein: CAWGSGTEAFF. In DNA form, the CDR3 reads TGTGCCTGGGGCTCAGGCACTGAAGCTTTCTTT.

The gene calls are TRBV7-9 and TRBJ1-2; D ambiguous. Trimming took 6 bases from V and 5 from J, leaving 7 bases between them. The length of the CDR3 is 11 residues. The V gene's germline CDR1 is SEHNR and CDR2 FQNEAQ (reference sequence). The chain's CDR3 is CASSYGYGYTF. The DNA for the CDR3 is TGTGCCAGCAGTTACGGGTATGGCTACACCTTC.

The chain links TRBV6-6 to TRBJ2-2, with 7 bases that match TRBD1. Looked up from germline, CDR1 is MNHNY and CDR2 is SVGAGI (reference sequence). The CDR3 runs 16 residues. V shed 2 bases, J shed 7 bases, and the junction held 10 bases outside the gene matches. CDR3 in amino acids: CASSYTGTVSIGELFF. CDR3 sequence (DNA): TGTGCCAGCAGTTACACCGGGACAGTGAGCATCGGGGAGCTGTTTTTT.

This clone was seen a single time. V and J are TRBV7-9 and TRBJ1-1; TRBD1 is a possible D gene (5 bases). CDR1 is SEHNR, CDR2 FQNEAQ, per germline (reference sequence). This CDR3 is built from 16 residues. Between the trimmed V and J ends, which lost 6 bases and 1 base, there was a span of 18 bases. In DNA, the CDR3 is TGTGCCAGCAGGCGGACGACGGGACTCAAGAACACTGAAGCTTTCTTT. Translated: CASRRTTGLKNTEAFF.

V gene TRBV15 combines with J gene TRBJ2-1; TRBD1 aligns across 10 bases. The length of the CDR3 is 16 residues. In germline, CDR1 is LNHNV, CDR2 YYDKDF (reference sequence). After removal of 3 bases from V and 0 bases from J, the junction contained 2 bases not matched to a gene. The DNA for the CDR3 is TGTGCCACCAGCAGGGACAGGGGGATCTCCTACAATGAGCAGTTCTTC. Protein: CATSRDRGISYNEQFF.

The chain combines TRBV9 with TRBJ1-6; 9 nucleotides match TRBD1. Germline lookup yields CDR1 SGDLS and CDR2 YYNGEE. This CDR3 has 16 amino acids. V trimming: 0 bases; J trimming: 7 bases; junction bases outside the gene matches: 5. The CDR3 region is CASSVEGTGGNSPLHF. Here the CDR3 DNA reads TGTGCCAGCAGCGTAGAGGGAACAGGGGGCAATTCACCCCTCCACTTT.

This rearrangement joins TRBV30 to TRBJ1-1; 7 positions match TRBD1. CDR3 length equals 18 residues. Looked up from germline, CDR1 is GTSNPN and CDR2 is SVGIG (reference sequence). The trim removed 3 bases at V and 0 bases at J, leaving 16 bases unmatched. CDR3 amino acids: CAWSKGAPRLDVNTEAFF. CDR3 DNA: TGTGCCTGGAGCAAGGGGGCCCCCCGCCTGGACGTGAACACTGAAGCTTTCTTT.

The chain has TRBV9 and TRBJ2-1; 11 bases align to TRBD2. CDR1 and CDR2 from the germline V gene are SGDLS and YYNGEE. CDR3 length: 16 residues. Trimming removed 2 bases from V and 6 bases from J; junction bases left unmatched: 7. The DNA of the CDR3 is TGTGCCAGCAGCGTCCTCCTAGCGGGGGGAGGCAATGAGCAGTTCTTC. It yields the protein CASSVLLAGGGNEQFF.

The chain links TRBV5-8 to TRBJ1-4, with D possibly TRBD1 on 5 matching bases. The length of the CDR3 is 15 residues. Trimming cost V 4 bases and J 4 bases, with 14 bases left between them. CDR1 is SGHTS, CDR2 YDEGEE, per germline. CDR3 bases: TGTGCCAGCAGCCGGTTGACAGCAATTAATGAAAAACTGTTTTTT. This encodes CASSRLTAINEKLFF.

The V gene is TRBV2, the J gene TRBJ2-7; 9 nucleotides agree with TRBD1. The CDR3 spans 17 residues. With 6 bases clipped from V and 3 bases from J, the junction kept 15 bases outside the gene matches. CDR1 SNHLY and CDR2 FYNNEI come from the germline V gene. The CDR3 DNA is TGTGCCAGCAGGGATACAGGGGGCCTAGGAAGTAACTACGAGCAGTACTTC. Amino acids: CASRDTGGLGSNYEQYF.

CDR3 nucleotides: TGTGCCAGTTCGGACAGTGGAAATGAAAAACTGTTTTTT. It is translated as CASSDSGNEKLFF. This chain joins TRBV18 and TRBJ1-4, with D perhaps matching TRBD1 (6 bases). Trimming took off 9 bases at V and 5 bases at J, with 13 bases between the two ends. This CDR3 has 13 amino acids. Germline CDR1 KGHSH, CDR2 LQKENI.

The V call is TRBV11-3, the J call TRBJ2-5; tentative D call: TRBD2 (7 bases). The CDR3 is made up of 15 amino acids. Germline CDR1 SGHNT, CDR2 YENEEA. Trimming left V 4 bases short and J 2 bases short, with 14 bases between. CDR3 sequence (DNA): TGTGCCAGCAGCTCCTGGGGGAGGGGGCAAGAGACCCAGTACTTC. The encoded protein is CASSSWGRGQETQYF.

The chain joins TRBV19 to TRBJ1-1; 10 nucleotides align to TRBD1. Germline trimming cut 7 bases from V and 5 bases from J; bases unmatched to any gene: 13. Germline V gene lookup returns CDR1 LNHDA and CDR2 SQIVND (reference sequence). CDR3 length: 16 residues. CDR3 DNA sequence: TGTGCCAGTACCGGGGCGAGACAGGGGGCTTGGACTGAAGCTTTCTTT. Amino acid sequence: CASTGARQGAWTEAFF.

The chain employs TRBV18 and TRBJ1-2, with D possibly being TRBD1 (5 bases). The CDR3 is 12 amino acids. Trimming stripped 3 bases from V and 8 bases from J, with 10 bases between. Germline CDR1 reads KGHSH; CDR2 reads LQKENI. CDR3 in amino acids: CASSPGGYGYTF. The CDR3, as DNA: TGTGCCAGCTCACCGGGGGGGTACGGCTACACCTTC.

V and J are TRBV28 and TRBJ2-1; the D gene is possibly TRBD2 (5 bases). The V end was cut by 10 bases, the J end by 4 bases, with 17 bases between. CDR1 is MDHEN, CDR2 SYDVKM, per germline. The CDR3 is 14 residues long. The CDR3 DNA is TGTGCCACCCAGTTTCGCGGGCCTTACAATGAGCAGTTCTTC. Protein product: CATQFRGPYNEQFF.

The V call is TRBV19, the J call TRBJ2-1, with 12 nucleotides matching TRBD1. J lost 7 bases, V lost 5 bases, and 6 bases had no gene match. Germline CDR1 and CDR2: LNHDA and SQIVND (reference sequence). This CDR3 spans 15 amino acids. The CDR3 sequence: CASSPGQGARNEQFF. The CDR3 coding sequence is TGTGCCAGTAGTCCGGGACAGGGGGCGCGGAATGAGCAGTTCTTC.

The chain employs TRBV19 and TRBJ2-7; 10 bases line up with TRBD1. The CDR3 consists of 17 residues. Germline V gene data show CDR1 as LNHDA and CDR2 as SQIVND (reference sequence). With V trimmed by 4 bases and J by 4 bases, 13 bases remained unmatched. CDR3 loop: CASSTPGTGEINYEQYF. For the CDR3, the DNA is TGTGCCAGTAGTACTCCCGGGACAGGGGAGATTAATTACGAGCAGTACTTC.

The chain joins TRBV29-1 to TRBJ2-7, with D perhaps matching TRBD2 (6 bases). Trimming pared 5 bases from V and 7 bases from J, leaving 18 bases between. CDR3 length equals 13 residues. Germline CDR1 and CDR2: SQVTM and ANQGSEA. CDR3 loop: CSVRDSPSGEQYF. CDR3 sequence (DNA): TGCAGCGTTCGGGACTCCCCCTCGGGGGAGCAGTACTTC.

The table lists this clone with a few counts. The V call is TRBV19, the J call TRBJ1-3, with D maybe TRBD1 (5 bases). Germline V CDR1 and CDR2: LNHDA, SQIVND (reference sequence). This CDR3 has 15 amino acids. V lost 1 base, J lost 0 bases, and 7 bases lay in between. Here the CDR3 reads CASSIAGFSGNTIYF. In DNA, the CDR3 is TGTGCCAGTAGTATAGCAGGGTTCTCTGGAAACACCATATATTTT.

This chain uses TRBV9 with TRBJ2-5; 10 bases map to TRBD2. V was pared by 4 bases and J by 5 bases, with 14 bases of the junction left unmatched. The germline CDR1 and CDR2 sequences are SGDLS and YYNGEE. CDR3 length equals 17 residues. The CDR3 reads CASSPFRGLAKLETQYF. As DNA, the CDR3 is TGTGCCAGCAGCCCCTTTAGGGGACTAGCGAAGTTGGAGACCCAGTACTTC.

V and J are TRBV13 and TRBJ2-3, with 13 bases fitting TRBD2. CDR1 PRHDT and CDR2 FYEKMQ come from the germline V gene (reference sequence). This CDR3 is 19 amino acids long. Germline trimming cut 5 bases from V and 0 bases from J; bases unmatched to any gene: 11. CDR3 amino acids: CASSPLPGLAGSSTDTQYF. The CDR3 bases are TGTGCCAGCAGCCCATTACCGGGACTAGCGGGGTCTAGCACAGATACGCAGTATTTT.